Below are 30 T cell receptor beta chains sequenced from a single sample in a study of blood T cells in healthy people across ages. For the second PCR, which ran for about 7 to 11 cycles, a sample-barcoded 5' primer and a J-beta primer mix were used. TCRdb reanalysed the 5' RACE reads using MiXCR and keeps one entry per CDR3 protein. The repertoire has 800,000 to 950,000 distinct CDR3 sequences, under 35% of them found once; the top ten carry roughly 10%. A further study also used this sample, focusing on T cells of mothers and their children.

Input material: blood. The receptors derive from a woman aged 40 to 55 in good health.

The chain links TRBV5-6 to TRBJ1-1, with D perhaps TRBD1 (5 bases). The CDR3 runs to 15 residues. Trimming shortened V by 0 bases and J by 6 bases, and 15 bases separated the two germline ends. Germline V gives CDR1 SGHDT, CDR2 YYEEEE. The CDR3: CASSLEGLNIAEAFF. CDR3 nucleotide sequence: TGTGCCAGCAGCTTGGAGGGGCTGAACATCGCTGAAGCTTTCTTT.

The sample holds a few counts of this clonotype. The V gene is TRBV20-1, the J gene TRBJ2-3; 10 bases agree with TRBD1. Germline CDR1 is DFQATT and CDR2 is SNEGSKA (reference sequence). CDR3 length: 15 residues. The V gene end was trimmed by 6 bases and the J gene end by 3 bases; junction bases not matched to a gene: 9. CDR3 nucleotide sequence: TGCAGTGCCAACGCACGGACAGGGGGAACAGATACGCAGTATTTT. Translation gives CSANARTGGTDTQYF.

In its sample, this clonotype was seen a few times. J is TRBJ2-3 and V is TRBV6-5, with TRBD2 matching 10 bases. V dropped 8 bases and J dropped 6; count of bases not matched to a gene: 11. The CDR3 is made up of 15 amino acids. Germline CDR1 is MNHEY and CDR2 is SVGAGI. CDR3 amino acids: CASAPLAGGRDTQYF. CDR3 nucleotide sequence: TGTGCCAGCGCCCCCTTAGCGGGGGGTCGGGATACGCAGTATTTT.

The genes are TRBV2 and TRBJ2-1, with TRBD1 matching over 12 bases. CDR1 and CDR2 from the germline V gene are SNHLY and FYNNEI. The CDR3 has 15 residues. V lost 4 bases to trimming and J lost 12 bases; unmatched junction nucleotides: 10. CDR3 loop: CASSVVPGQGARQFF. The DNA of the CDR3 is TGTGCCAGCAGTGTGGTCCCGGGACAGGGGGCGAGGCAGTTCTTC.

Remarks on this clonotype: It may be a read error: a sequence one base away is much more abundant. The chain joins TRBV4-1 to TRBJ2-1; no firm D call. The assigned J gene may be wrong: the sequence end matches TRBJ2-7 better. This CDR3 region has 15 residues. The germline V gene encodes CDR1 MGHRA and CDR2 YSYEKL. The CDR3 here is CASSQGPSSYNEQYF. DNA for the CDR3: TGCGCCAGCAGCCAAGGACCCAGCTCCTACAATGAGCAGTACTTC.

In this sample, this clonotype turned up a few times. J is TRBJ2-3 and V is TRBV5-1; D gene unclear. From germline, CDR1 is SGHRS and CDR2 YFSETQ. The CDR3 covers 13 residues. The V and J ends lost 1 base and 4 bases respectively, with 7 bases between them. CDR3 sequence reads: CASSLSRADTQYF. CDR3 DNA: TGCGCCAGCAGCTTGAGTCGGGCAGATACGCAGTATTTT.

This rearrangement joins TRBV5-5 to TRBJ2-1; maybe TRBD1 (6 bases). The tail of the sequence fits TRBJ2-7 better, so the J call may be wrong. Germline V CDR1 and CDR2: SGHKS, YYEKEE (reference sequence). This CDR3 is built from 14 residues. The DNA for the CDR3 is TGTGCCAGCAGCTTGACCCACAGGGACAATGAGCAGTACTTC. The encoded protein is CASSLTHRDNEQYF.

The V gene is TRBV28, the J gene TRBJ2-3; TRBD2 is a possible D gene (7 bases). This CDR3 is built from 17 residues. The germline V gene has CDR1 MDHEN and CDR2 SYDVKM. Trimming shortened V by 2 bases and J by 5 bases, and 20 bases separated the two germline ends. This CDR3 is CASSLSLGGRIGDTQYF. As DNA, the CDR3 is TGTGCCAGCAGTTTAAGCCTGGGGGGGCGTATAGGAGATACGCAGTATTTT.

V and J are TRBV27 and TRBJ2-3; D is possibly TRBD1 (6 bases). Trimming took 5 bases from V and 1 from J, leaving 10 bases between them. From germline, CDR1 is MNHEY and CDR2 SMNVEV (reference sequence). The CDR3 runs 14 residues. The CDR3 DNA sequence: TGTGCCAGCAGTCTGCGGACAGGCACAGATACGCAGTATTTT. Amino acid sequence: CASSLRTGTDTQYF.

In its sample, this clonotype was seen a few times. This sequence joins TRBV2 and TRBJ2-2; the D gene is possibly TRBD1 (5 bases). V dropped 8 bases and J dropped 6 bases, with 19 bases sitting between them. The CDR3 runs 15 residues. Germline lookup yields CDR1 SNHLY and CDR2 FYNNEI. The DNA of the CDR3 is TGTGCCAGCGGTCCCAGGGTGATCTCTGCCGGGGAGCTGTTTTTT. Translated: CASGPRVISAGELFF.

This clonotype was found a few times. The chain is built from TRBV7-9 and TRBJ1-1; the match to TRBD1 covers 9 bases. CDR3 length: 15 residues. Per germline, CDR1 SEHNR and CDR2 FQNEAQ (reference sequence). Losses at the gene ends were 4 bases for V and 5 bases for J; bases not matched to a gene: 8. CDR3: CASSYDRGWATEAFF. CDR3 in DNA: TGTGCCAGCAGCTACGACAGGGGGTGGGCGACTGAAGCTTTCTTT.

The CDR3 DNA follows: TGTGCCAGCTCACCACTTAGTGTTAATCAGCCCCAGCATTTT. Its protein is CASSPLSVNQPQHF. The genes are TRBV18 and TRBJ1-5; D not resolved. Trimming pared 1 base from V and 4 bases from J, leaving 8 bases between. There are 14 residues in the CDR3. The germline gives CDR1 KGHSH, CDR2 LQKENI.

The sample holds a few counts of this clonotype. The CDR3 bases are TGCGCCAGCAGCCTCCAGGGAGCGGGGTCCTACAATGAGCAGTTCTTC. Its translation: CASSLQGAGSYNEQFF. V and J are TRBV5-1 and TRBJ2-1; 7 bases line up with TRBD2. The germline gives CDR1 SGHRS, CDR2 YFSETQ. Trimming at V came to 4 bases and at J to 1 base, leaving 8 bases not matched to a gene. This CDR3 has 16 residues.

This clonotype was seen only a few times. This chain connects TRBV12-3 or TRBV12-4 to TRBJ2-5; 8 nucleotides line up with TRBD2. V shed 6 bases, J shed 5 bases, and the junction held 14 bases outside the gene matches. The CDR3 extends over 16 amino acids. CDR3 loop: CASSPPGLAVGETQYF. The CDR3 DNA reads as TGTGCCAGCAGCCCTCCCGGACTAGCTGTAGGCGAGACCCAGTACTTC.

This clonotype was seen ten or more times. V is TRBV20-1 and J is TRBJ2-5; 10 nucleotides match TRBD2. Germline CDR1 DFQATT, CDR2 SNEGSKA (reference sequence). The CDR3 loop spans 15 amino acids. V lost 3 bases to trimming and J lost 3 bases; unmatched junction nucleotides: 7. CDR3 region: CSASVSGGIKETQYF. CDR3 nucleotide sequence: TGCAGTGCTAGCGTTAGCGGGGGGATAAAAGAGACCCAGTACTTC.

The V call is TRBV5-1, the J call TRBJ2-7; weak D call: TRBD1 (8 bases). Trimming left V 3 bases short and J 2 bases short, with 18 bases between. Germline V lookup: CDR1 SGHRS, CDR2 YFSETQ. The CDR3 has 16 amino acids. The CDR3 sequence is CASSSARGTGTYEQYF. CDR3 bases: TGCGCCAGCAGCTCCGCGCGGGGGACAGGCACCTACGAGCAGTACTTC.

The gene calls are TRBV14 and TRBJ1-1, with 8 bases identical to TRBD1. The CDR3 consists of 14 residues. V shed 4 bases, J shed 6 bases, and the junction held 7 bases outside the gene matches. Looked up from germline, CDR1 is SGHDN and CDR2 is FVKESK. The CDR3, as DNA: TGTGCCAGCAGCCCCATTGACAGGGGCTCTGAAGCTTTCTTT. Its translation: CASSPIDRGSEAFF.

This clonotype was observed at least ten times. This chain joins TRBV9 and TRBJ2-4; D possibly corresponds to TRBD1 (5 bases). The V and J ends lost 3 bases and 4 bases respectively, with 8 bases between them. Germline V gene lookup returns CDR1 SGDLS and CDR2 YYNGEE. There are 13 residues in the CDR3. The CDR3, as DNA: TGTGCCAGCAGCGGATCAGGGAAAAACATTCAGTACTTC. Its translation: CASSGSGKNIQYF.

This clonotype came up many times. V gene TRBV3-1 combines with J gene TRBJ1-1, with D unresolved. The CDR3 totals 12 residues. Germline V lookup: CDR1 LGHDT, CDR2 YNNKEL (reference sequence). V gave up 0 bases and J gave up 3 bases, with 2 bases separating them. The CDR3 DNA reads as TGTGCCAGCAGCCAAGACTACACTGAAGCTTTCTTT. It specifies CASSQDYTEAFF.

This clonotype was recorded at least ten times. The J gene is TRBJ1-2, the V gene TRBV5-1; D not certain. This CDR3 is 13 amino acids long. V lost 0 bases, J lost 4 bases, and 7 bases lay in between. Per the germline V gene, CDR1 is SGHRS and CDR2 is YFSETQ. CDR3 in amino acids: CASSLEAAYGYTF. The CDR3, as DNA: TGCGCCAGCAGCTTGGAGGCAGCCTATGGCTACACCTTC.

The CDR3 is CASSLVLSGGADTQYF. CDR3 DNA sequence: TGCGCCAGCAGCTTGGTACTCTCAGGGGGGGCAGATACGCAGTATTTT. The V and J genes are TRBV5-1 and TRBJ2-3, with D tentatively TRBD1 or TRBD2 (7 bases each). Trimming removed 0 bases at V and 4 bases at J, with 15 bases between. This CDR3 comprises 16 residues. From germline, CDR1 is SGHRS and CDR2 YFSETQ.

This clonotype was recorded at least ten times. The gene calls are TRBV5-1 and TRBJ2-1; D may be TRBD2 (6 bases). CDR1 is SGHRS and CDR2 is YFSETQ in the germline V gene. The V gene lost 4 bases and the J gene lost 7 bases, with 21 bases spanning the gap. The CDR3 totals 16 residues. The CDR3 DNA reads TGCGCCAGCAGCCCCACGTTTGGGACTCTAGGAAATGAGCAGTTCTTC. This codes for CASSPTFGTLGNEQFF.

This chain connects TRBV5-1 to TRBJ1-5; D may be TRBD1 (5 bases). V was cut by 4 bases and J by 4 bases, with 15 bases left in between. Germline V gives CDR1 SGHRS, CDR2 YFSETQ. The CDR3 extends over 15 amino acids. CDR3 nucleotides: TGCGCCAGCAGCCCGGGGGGGATGCAAAATCAGCCCCAGCATTTT. Translation gives CASSPGGMQNQPQHF.

The J gene is TRBJ1-5, the V gene TRBV2; possible D gene TRBD1, 5 bases. The CDR3 runs 13 residues. CDR1 and CDR2 from the germline V gene are SNHLY and FYNNEI. V shed 7 bases and J shed 6 bases, with 13 bases lying between them. DNA of the CDR3: TGTGCCAGCACTTTTGGGGGGGGTCAGCCCCAGCATTTT. Amino acid sequence: CASTFGGGQPQHF.

This clonotype appeared a few times. A clone one base away is much larger, so this may be a read error. The chain uses TRBV29-1 and TRBJ2-5; D is perhaps TRBD1 (5 bases). Germline V lookup: CDR1 SQVTM, CDR2 ANQGSEA. This CDR3 spans 14 amino acids. Trimming pared 2 bases from V and 9 bases from J, leaving 19 bases between. Here the CDR3 reads CSVERVRGYEAQYF. In DNA, the CDR3 is TGCAGCGTTGAAAGAGTTAGGGGCTACGAGGCCCAGTACTTC.

In its sample, this clonotype was seen many times. The V and J genes are TRBV25-1 and TRBJ2-5; D is uncertain. This CDR3 has 14 residues. Germline V lookup: CDR1 MGHDK, CDR2 SYGVNS. V gave up 2 bases and J gave up 5 bases, with 12 bases separating them. The CDR3 spells CASSEGGYGETQYF. The CDR3 DNA is TGTGCCAGCAGTGAAGGCGGATATGGGGAGACCCAGTACTTC.

This rearrangement joins TRBV5-6 to TRBJ1-2; unclear D gene. The CDR3 totals 13 residues. Trimming took 4 bases from V and 6 from J, leaving 13 bases between them. Germline V gives CDR1 SGHDT, CDR2 YYEEEE. The CDR3 protein is CASSRDGEDGYTF. The CDR3 nucleotides are TGTGCCAGCAGCCGGGATGGGGAGGATGGCTACACCTTC.

This rearrangement joins TRBV7-2 to TRBJ1-1; no clear D. Germline V gene sequence: CDR1 SGHTA, CDR2 FQGNSA. V lost 1 base, J lost 4 bases, and 13 bases lay in between. The CDR3 has 15 amino acids. The CDR3 spells CASSLVPGTSTEAFF. As DNA, the CDR3 is TGTGCCAGCAGCTTAGTTCCGGGTACAAGCACTGAAGCTTTCTTT.

This clonotype was recorded a few times. An end of the junction differs from the germline gene, which may be a read error. The chain couples TRBV24-1 to TRBJ2-1; D is possibly TRBD1 (5 bases). Germline V gene data show CDR1 as KGHDR and CDR2 as SFDVKD. The CDR3 loop spans 14 amino acids. The CDR3 sequence: CATSDHTGYKEQFF. The CDR3 nucleotides read TGTGCCACCAGTGACCATACAGGTTACAAGGAGCAGTTCTTC.

Concerning this clonotype itself: A much larger clone sits a single nucleotide away, making a read error possible. This chain uses TRBV12-3 or TRBV12-4 with TRBJ2-4; tentatively, D is TRBD2 (5 bases). Trimming left V 3 bases short and J 15 bases short, with 12 bases between. The CDR3 length is 11 residues. CDR3 residues: CASSFERARYF. CDR3 in DNA: TGTGCCAGCAGTTTTGAGAGGGCAAGGTACTTC.